This T cell receptor (beta chain) was found in a study of CD8+ T cells in alopecia areata. Investigators isolated RNA and reverse transcribed it into cDNA to act as the sequencing template. TCRdb keeps only in-frame clones here, not all; method: immunoSEQ multiplex PCR. The repertoire includes roughly 150,000 clones, around 87% of them detected once, and less than 15% sits in the top ten. Germline CDR1 MNHEY, CDR2 SMNVEV (reference sequence). The CDR3 extends over 11 amino acids. Trimming shortened V by 6 bases and J by 4 bases, and 7 bases separated the two germline ends. The chain carries TRBV27 and TRBJ2-7; D possibly corresponds to TRBD1 (5 bases). This receptor was taken from a human donor with alopecia areata. Sequenced here: CD8+ T cells sorted from blood, sampled at week 0. The CDR3 loop is CASRRGYEQYF. CDR3 bases: TGTGCCAGCAGAAGGGGATACGAGCAGTACTTC.